This is a list of T cell receptor beta chains from one sample in a study of CD8 T cells in ankylosing spondylitis. One entry per CDR3 protein results from TCRdb running MiXCR on the 5' RACE reads. Found here are some 87,000 distinct CDR3 sequences, 27% of them singletons; the top ten hold over 50%. The sequencing sample was made of blood, either unsorted or a sorted T cell fraction (not recorded which). The receptors stem from a male donor with ankylosing spondylitis or in good health (not recorded which). Each CDR3 is given with its conserved first and last residue. A D gene is named only where the DNA matches it firmly. Size is omitted from some rows. Given values are once, few, many or a class for expanded clones.

d_call,clone_size,v_call,j_call,cdr3_aa,cdr3_nt
NA,few,TRBV5-6,TRBJ1-1,CASSLAGTGKNTEAFF,TGTGCCAGCAGCTTGGCCGGGACGGGTAAAAACACTGAAGCTTTCTTT
NA,NA,TRBV5-1,TRBJ2-3,CASSPGTRTDTQYF,TGCGCCAGCAGCCCGGGAACCCGCACAGATACGCAGTATTTT
NA,NA,TRBV5-6,TRBJ1-2,CASSRYGTKIYGYTF,TGTGCCAGCAGCCGCTACGGGACAAAAATCTATGGCTACACCTTC
NA,NA,TRBV12-2,TRBJ1-1,CASRFEWTRQLSTEAFF,TGTGCAAGTCGCTTCGAATGGACCCGCCAACTGAGCACTGAAGCTTTCTTT
TRBD2,few,TRBV5-1,TRBJ2-5,CASSLSPGLAYSETQYF,TGCGCCAGCAGCTTGTCGCCCGGACTAGCATACTCAGAGACCCAGTACTTC
NA,NA,TRBV5-1,TRBJ1-5,CASSLIGGNQPQHF,TGCGCCAGCAGCTTGATAGGGGGCAATCAGCCCCAGCATTTT
NA,few,TRBV2,TRBJ2-2,CASSDPGTANTGELFF,TGTGCCAGCAGTGATCCCGGGACTGCTAACACCGGGGAGCTGTTTTTT
TRBD1,few,TRBV5-1,TRBJ2-7,CASSLRQGENEQYF,TGCGCCAGCAGCTTACGACAGGGAGAGAACGAGCAGTACTTC
TRBD2,NA,TRBV10-3,TRBJ2-3,CAISAVRLAGGRTDTQYF,TGTGCCATCAGTGCAGTGAGACTAGCGGGAGGGCGAACAGATACGCAGTATTTT
TRBD1,many,TRBV5-1,TRBJ1-1,CASSWDRTTEAFF,TGCGCCAGCAGCTGGGACAGGACCACTGAAGCTTTCTTT
TRBD2,NA,TRBV6-1,TRBJ2-2,CASSLGYWREKGTGELFF,TGTGCCAGCAGCCTAGGGTATTGGCGGGAGAAGGGCACCGGGGAGCTGTTTTTT
NA,NA,TRBV9,TRBJ2-5,CASSLGVGRVTQYF,TGTGCCAGCAGCCTAGGGGTAGGGCGAGTGACCCAGTACTTC
NA,NA,TRBV7-8,TRBJ2-3,CASSPARLVTTQYF,TGTGCCAGCAGCCCCGCCCGACTAGTGACTACGCAGTATTTT
NA,few,TRBV7-3,TRBJ2-7,CASSPNSASYEQYF,TGTGCCAGCAGCCCGAACTCAGCCAGCTACGAGCAGTACTTC
NA,NA,TRBV12-3/TRBV12-4,TRBJ2-1,CASRLSGSCYNEQFF,TGTGCCAGCAGGCTTAGCGGTTCCTGCTACAATGAGCAGTTCTTC
TRBD2,NA,TRBV9,TRBJ2-3,CASSVASLAADTQYF,TGTGCCAGCAGCGTAGCCTCACTAGCGGCAGATACGCAGTATTTT
NA,NA,TRBV15,TRBJ1-5,CATSREGLQQPQHF,TGTGCCACCAGCAGAGAAGGCCTTCAACAGCCCCAGCATTTT
TRBD1,few,TRBV10-3,TRBJ2-7,CAITGGGYEQYF,TGTGCCATCACAGGGGGTGGGTACGAGCAGTACTTC
NA,many,TRBV5-1,TRBJ1-6,CASSLASGPSYNSPLHF,TGCGCCAGCAGCTTGGCTTCAGGGCCATCCTATAATTCACCCCTCCACTTT
NA,NA,TRBV5-1,TRBJ2-1,CASRGQIGSYNEQFF,TGCGCCAGCAGGGGCCAGATTGGCTCCTACAATGAGCAGTTCTTC
NA,NA,TRBV18,TRBJ1-1,CASSRRGARTEAFF,TGTGCCAGCTCTCGCCGCGGGGCCCGCACTGAAGCTTTCTTT
NA,NA,TRBV21-1,TRBJ2-5,CASSKPENRGWETQYF,TGTGCCAGCAGCAAACCTGAGAACAGAGGGTGGGAGACCCAGTACTTC
TRBD2,few,TRBV15,TRBJ2-1,CATSRQPFLAGGPGGDEQFF,TGTGCCACCAGCAGACAACCCTTTCTAGCGGGAGGCCCTGGGGGCGATGAGCAGTTCTTC
NA,few,TRBV3-1,TRBJ1-1,CASSQGAEAFF,TGTGCCAGCAGCCAAGGGGCCGAAGCTTTCTTT
NA,NA,TRBV7-9,TRBJ2-2,CASSPGSWPGELFF,TGTGCCAGCAGCCCCGGGTCATGGCCCGGGGAGCTGTTTTTT
NA,few,TRBV29-1,TRBJ2-7,CSVEVSRSYEQYF,TGCAGCGTTGAAGTGAGCCGCTCCTACGAGCAGTACTTC
NA,NA,TRBV6-2/TRBV6-3,TRBJ2-2,CASTEPGPNTGELFF,TGTGCCAGCACCGAACCGGGACCGAACACCGGGGAGCTGTTTTTT
TRBD1,NA,TRBV5-1,TRBJ2-7,CASSLITGGSYEHYF,TGCGCCAGCAGCTTGATCACAGGGGGGTCCTACGAGCACTACTTC
NA,NA,TRBV12-3/TRBV12-4,TRBJ1-5,CASRYDRDYSNQPQHF,TGTGCCAGCAGATACGACAGAGACTATAGCAATCAGCCCCAGCATTTT
NA,NA,TRBV30,TRBJ2-1,CAWGVYEQFF,TGTGCCTGGGGTGTGTATGAGCAGTTCTTC
TRBD1,NA,TRBV6-5,TRBJ2-2,CASSLTGGSSGELFF,TGTGCCAGCAGTTTGACAGGGGGTTCGTCCGGGGAGCTGTTTTTT
NA,many,TRBV7-2,TRBJ2-7,CASSSLSSSFTYEQYF,TGTGCCAGCAGCTCCCTATCGTCTAGCTTTACCTACGAGCAGTACTTC
NA,few,TRBV12-3/TRBV12-4,TRBJ2-1,CASTHSSSVYNEQFF,TGTGCCAGCACCCACTCCTCTAGCGTTTACAATGAGCAGTTCTTC
NA,few,TRBV5-1,TRBJ1-1,CASSLGSYTEAFF,TGCGCCAGCAGCTTGGGTTCCTACACTGAAGCTTTCTTT
TRBD1,NA,TRBV7-6,TRBJ1-1,CASSPRQGAGTEAFF,TGTGCCAGCAGCCCCAGACAGGGGGCGGGCACTGAAGCTTTCTTT
NA,few,TRBV7-3,TRBJ2-3,CASSRLGQEDTQYF,TGTGCCAGCAGCAGACTAGGTCAGGAAGATACGCAGTATTTT
NA,few,TRBV11-3,TRBJ2-1,CASSFYGAATYNEQFF,TGTGCCAGCAGCTTTTACGGAGCGGCGACCTACAATGAGCAGTTCTTC
TRBD2,NA,TRBV7-3,TRBJ2-3,CASSLAGGVPDTQYF,TGTGCCAGCAGCCTAGCGGGAGGAGTCCCCGATACGCAGTATTTT
NA,many,TRBV29-1,TRBJ1-4,CSVSEKGGEKLFF,TGCAGCGTTTCAGAGAAAGGGGGTGAAAAACTGTTTTTT
NA,few,TRBV5-1,TRBJ1-6,CASSLRSENSPLHF,TGCGCCAGCAGCTTGCGTTCTGAGAATTCACCCCTCCACTTT
TRBD2,NA,TRBV5-1,TRBJ2-1,CASSSAGDGNEQFF,TGCGCCAGCAGCTCTGCGGGAGATGGGAATGAGCAGTTCTTC
NA,NA,TRBV12-3/TRBV12-4,TRBJ2-2,CASTQGEHSGELFF,TGTGCCAGCACCCAGGGCGAGCATTCCGGGGAGCTGTTTTTT
NA,few,TRBV10-3,TRBJ2-2,CAISEAVRGAGELFF,TGTGCCATCAGTGAGGCGGTCCGCGGGGCCGGGGAGCTGTTTTTT
TRBD1,NA,TRBV12-3/TRBV12-4,TRBJ2-7,CASSSGGGSYEQYF,TGTGCCAGCAGTTCAGGGGGCGGGTCCTACGAGCAGTACTTC
TRBD2,NA,TRBV5-1,TRBJ2-1,CASSLAGAVSYNEQFF,TGCGCCAGCAGCCTAGCGGGAGCCGTTTCCTACAATGAGCAGTTCTTC
NA,NA,TRBV20-1,TRBJ2-5,CSARVAGQETQYF,TGCAGTGCTAGAGTGGCAGGTCAAGAGACCCAGTACTTC
TRBD1,few,TRBV7-2,TRBJ1-4,CASSPGTGGIWEKLFF,TGTGCCAGCAGCCCCGGGACAGGGGGCATCTGGGAAAAACTGTTTTTT
NA,NA,TRBV6-5,TRBJ2-7,CASSYFPTGPLPYEQYF,TGTGCCAGCAGTTACTTCCCGACAGGCCCTCTGCCCTACGAGCAGTACTTC
TRBD2,few,TRBV5-1,TRBJ2-1,CASSFLGGTEEFF,TGCGCCAGCAGCTTCCTGGGGGGGACCGAGGAGTTCTTC
NA,NA,TRBV5-1,TRBJ2-6,CASKAEGLSGANVLTF,TGCGCCAGCAAAGCTGAGGGCCTCTCTGGGGCCAACGTCCTGACTTTC
NA,NA,TRBV12-3/TRBV12-4,TRBJ1-1,CASSTDRWRTLNTEAFF,TGTGCCAGCAGTACCGACAGGTGGCGAACCTTGAACACTGAAGCTTTCTTT
NA,NA,TRBV5-8,TRBJ1-5,CASSLQGLEGNQPQHF,TGTGCCAGCAGCTTGCAGGGTCTAGAGGGCAATCAGCCCCAGCATTTT
NA,few,TRBV7-2,TRBJ2-3,CASSRGLSTDTQYF,TGTGCCAGCAGCCGGGGACTTTCCACAGATACGCAGTATTTT
NA,few,TRBV11-2,TRBJ1-5,CASSLDHGNQPQHF,TGTGCCAGCAGCTTAGATCACGGCAATCAGCCCCAGCATTTT
NA,few,TRBV3-1,TRBJ1-1,CASSDLGHTEAFF,TGTGCCAGCAGTGACCTCGGACACACTGAAGCTTTCTTT
NA,few,TRBV6-5,TRBJ2-3,CASSDSDGPDTQYF,TGTGCCAGCAGTGACTCGGACGGACCAGATACGCAGTATTTT
NA,few,TRBV5-1,TRBJ2-3,CASSLTGRPSSTDTQYF,TGCGCCAGCAGCCTAACAGGGCGCCCTTCCAGCACAGATACGCAGTATTTT
TRBD2,many,TRBV20-1,TRBJ2-1,CSVGGGSSYNEQFF,TGCAGTGTCGGGGGGGGGAGCTCCTACAATGAGCAGTTCTTC
NA,NA,TRBV7-9,TRBJ1-4,CASSPAQEPNEKLFF,TGTGCCAGCAGTCCAGCGCAGGAGCCTAATGAAAAACTGTTTTTT
TRBD1,few,TRBV7-3,TRBJ2-3,CASQKETGLSTDTQYF,TGTGCCAGCCAGAAAGAGACAGGGCTGTCGACAGATACGCAGTATTTT